What follows are 27 T cell receptor beta chains derived from one specimen sequenced in a study of stem cell transplantation in POMP-related autoinflammatory disease. The assay was immunoSEQ multiplex PCR, and TCRdb's table has in-frame clones only and misses some. The repertoire consists of approximately 23,000 clones, with 75% to 85% occurring once and the leading ten covering around 2.5%. Sequences were derived from CD4+ T cells from PBMCs, sampled before stem cell transplantation. Receptors originate from a human donor with POMP-related autoinflammation and immune dysregulation (PRAID).

This chain links TRBV6-5 with TRBJ2-7; TRBD1 agrees at 7 bases. V gave up 2 bases and J gave up 0 bases; unmatched junction bases: 4. This CDR3 has 15 residues. Germline CDR1 reads MNHEY; CDR2 reads SVGAGI. CDR3 region: CASSYGTAYSYEQYF. CDR3 DNA sequence: TGTGCCAGCAGTTACGGGACAGCCTACTCCTACGAGCAGTACTTC.

The chain couples TRBV4-2 to TRBJ2-3; TRBD2 matches at 9 bases. The CDR3 is 14 residues long. Trimming removed 0 bases from V and 15 bases from J; junction bases left unmatched: 10. The germline V gene has CDR1 LGHNA and CDR2 YNFKEQ. This CDR3 is CASSQEGVGTSQYF. The CDR3 region has the DNA TGTGCCAGCAGCCAAGAAGGAGTAGGGACTAGCCAATATTTT.

This chain connects TRBV4-1 to TRBJ1-4, with D possibly matching TRBD1 (6 bases). This CDR3 region has 14 residues. V shed 4 bases and J shed 4 bases, with 10 bases lying between them. The germline CDR1 and CDR2 sequences are MGHRA and YSYEKL. The CDR3 DNA sequence: TGCGCCAGCAGCCCCGGACAGTTTAATGAAAAACTGTTTTTT. Translated: CASSPGQFNEKLFF.

For this clone: The germline gene is not matched at one end of the junction; a read error may be the cause. V gene TRBV20-1 combines with J gene TRBJ1-2; D is ambiguous. Germline-derived CDR1 and CDR2 are DFQATT and SNEGSKA (reference sequence). The CDR3 runs to 10 residues. The CDR3, as DNA: TGCAGTGCTAGACGGGAGGGATTGTACTTC. The encoded protein is CSARREGLYF.

The J gene is TRBJ2-7, the V gene TRBV2, with TRBD1 matching 10 bases. The length of the CDR3 is 15 residues. The junction had 12 bases not matched to a gene; V was cut back by 8 bases and J by 5 bases. From germline, CDR1 is SNHLY and CDR2 FYNNEI. CDR3 sequence reads: CASLNPGTGAHEQYF. CDR3 nucleotide sequence: TGTGCCAGCCTTAATCCGGGGACAGGGGCCCACGAGCAGTACTTC.

CDR3 sequence: CAIRGGGDEQFF. The CDR3 region has the DNA TGTGCCATCAGGGGAGGTGGCGATGAGCAGTTCTTC. The chain couples TRBV10-3 to TRBJ2-1; D perhaps matches TRBD2 (6 bases). Trimming cost V 6 bases and J 8 bases, with 11 bases left between them. Germline V gene data show CDR1 as ENHRY and CDR2 as SYGVKD. The CDR3 totals 12 residues.

The chain combines TRBV5-1 with TRBJ1-6; 7 bases agree with TRBD1. Trimming at V came to 4 bases and at J to 4 bases, leaving 17 bases not matched to a gene. Per germline, CDR1 SGHRS and CDR2 YFSETQ. CDR3 length equals 19 residues. Written as DNA, the CDR3 is TGCGCCAGCAGCACCATACCTCTGGGACAGCGACTTTATAATTCACCCCTCCACTTT. Protein sequence: CASSTIPLGQRLYNSPLHF.

This rearrangement joins TRBV19 to TRBJ2-5; D unresolved. Germline-derived CDR1 and CDR2 are LNHDA and SQIVND (reference sequence). V was pared by 3 bases and J by 3 bases, with 5 bases between. This CDR3 has 12 amino acids. The CDR3: CASSIQKETQYF. Written as DNA, the CDR3 is TGTGCCAGTAGTATCCAGAAAGAGACCCAGTACTTC.

V and J are TRBV15 and TRBJ2-5; 8 bases match TRBD2. After removal of 1 base from V and 3 bases from J, the junction contained 10 bases not matched to a gene. Germline-derived CDR1 and CDR2 are LNHNV and YYDKDF (reference sequence). This CDR3 comprises 17 residues. The CDR3 coding sequence is TGTGCCACCAGCAGAGGGGGTGCGGGAGGCTTGAAAGAGACCCAGTACTTC. Translating gives CATSRGGAGGLKETQYF.

This chain connects TRBV28 to TRBJ1-1, with D perhaps matching TRBD1 (5 bases). This CDR3 has 16 amino acids. Germline CDR1 is MDHEN and CDR2 is SYDVKM. V was pared by 2 bases and J by 2 bases, with 15 bases between. CDR3 amino acids: CASSLPGHLTNTEAFF. The CDR3, as DNA: TGTGCCAGCAGTTTACCTGGACACCTGACCAACACTGAAGCTTTCTTT.

This sequence joins TRBV5-1 and TRBJ2-7; D is uncertain. Germline lookup yields CDR1 SGHRS and CDR2 YFSETQ. Trimming cost V 4 bases and J 3 bases, with 8 bases left between them. The CDR3 totals 12 residues. The CDR3 is CASSPVGYEQYF. The CDR3 DNA reads TGCGCCAGCAGCCCCGTGGGCTACGAGCAGTACTTC.

This clone was found a few times. The rearrangement joins TRBV29-1 to TRBJ1-3; D ambiguous. The germline V gene has CDR1 SQVTM and CDR2 ANQGSEA. This CDR3 is built from 12 residues. Trimming took off 4 bases at V and 4 bases at J, with 8 bases between the two ends. This chain's CDR3 is CSVAVLGNTIYF. CDR3 DNA: TGCAGCGTTGCCGTATTAGGAAACACCATATATTTT.

The chain uses TRBV5-4 and TRBJ1-1; 10 positions match TRBD1. The CDR3 has 15 residues. V gave up 0 bases and J gave up 3 bases; unmatched junction bases: 2. Germline-derived CDR1 and CDR2 are SGHNT and YYREEE (reference sequence). In DNA, the CDR3 is TGTGCCAGCAGCTTGGGCGACAGGGGGCACACTGAAGCTTTCTTT. Amino acid sequence: CASSLGDRGHTEAFF.

The chain recombines TRBV5-1 with TRBJ2-7; 8 bases fit TRBD2. Per the germline V gene, CDR1 is SGHRS and CDR2 is YFSETQ. V was pared by 3 bases and J by 0 bases, with 5 bases of the junction left unmatched. The CDR3 sequence is 15 residues long. The CDR3 sequence is CASSYSGASSYEQYF. For the CDR3, the DNA is TGCGCCAGCAGCTATAGCGGGGCGAGCTCCTACGAGCAGTACTTC.

This chain joins TRBV5-6 and TRBJ1-3, with 12 bases aligning to TRBD1. From germline, CDR1 is SGHDT and CDR2 YYEEEE. CDR3 length: 19 residues. V was pared by 4 bases and J by 0 bases, with 11 bases of the junction left unmatched. Written as DNA, the CDR3 is TGTGCCAGCAGCGCAACCGGGACAGGGGGCTTTAGCTCTGGAAACACCATATATTTT. As protein: CASSATGTGGFSSGNTIYF.

The chain couples TRBV6-6 to TRBJ1-1, with D hard to call. Trimming stripped 0 bases from V and 0 bases from J, with 8 bases between. The CDR3 sequence is 15 residues long. Germline CDR1 reads MNHNY; CDR2 reads SVGAGI (reference sequence). The CDR3 region is CASSYSSSMNTEAFF. Here the CDR3 DNA reads TGTGCCAGCAGTTACTCTTCCTCCATGAACACTGAAGCTTTCTTT.

The gene calls are TRBV5-1 and TRBJ1-3, with D possibly matching TRBD1 (6 bases). Trimming cost V 4 bases and J 0 bases, with 14 bases left between them. Germline values: CDR1 SGHRS, CDR2 YFSETQ. The CDR3 is made up of 16 amino acids. CDR3 sequence reads: CASSLPGQSSGNTIYF. The CDR3 DNA reads as TGCGCCAGCAGCCTTCCCGGACAGAGCTCTGGAAACACCATATATTTT.

The count of this clone is one. CDR3 amino acids: CASSERGGISSTDTQYF. CDR3 bases: TGTGCCAGCAGTGAACGGGGAGGCATATCCAGCACAGATACGCAGTATTTT. The J gene is TRBJ2-3, the V gene TRBV2; D is perhaps TRBD2 (6 bases). This CDR3 region has 17 residues. The V gene lost 2 bases and the J gene lost 0 bases, with 15 bases spanning the gap. The germline V gene has CDR1 SNHLY and CDR2 FYNNEI.

The gene calls are TRBV2 and TRBJ2-1; TRBD2 matches 7 bases. The germline V gene has CDR1 SNHLY and CDR2 FYNNEI. The CDR3 covers 17 residues. The V and J ends lost 4 bases and 1 base, in that order; junction bases with no gene match: 10. This CDR3 reads CASSGPSGLTSYNEQFF. In DNA, the CDR3 is TGTGCCAGCAGTGGCCCTAGCGGCTTAACATCCTACAATGAGCAGTTCTTC.

The chain combines TRBV18 with TRBJ2-3; TRBD2 is a possible D gene (5 bases). Germline CDR1 KGHSH, CDR2 LQKENI. Trimming removed 9 bases at V and 3 bases at J, with 19 bases between. The CDR3 is 15 amino acids. The CDR3 DNA sequence: TGTGCCAGTATGGCGGTTCCCGGGGAGACAGATACGCAGTATTTT. Its protein product is CASMAVPGETDTQYF.

This chain links TRBV19 with TRBJ2-7; D is tentatively TRBD1 or TRBD2 (5 bases each). Germline lookup yields CDR1 LNHDA and CDR2 SQIVND (reference sequence). This CDR3 has 15 amino acids. V was trimmed by 1 base and J by 3 bases, leaving 13 bases between them. The CDR3 DNA follows: TGTGCCAGTAGTATAGCAGGTCATGGGGGCTACGAGCAGTACTTC. Amino acids: CASSIAGHGGYEQYF.

The V call is TRBV6-6, the J call TRBJ2-7, with D unresolved. This CDR3 comprises 12 residues. V was trimmed by 7 bases and J by 2 bases, leaving 9 bases between them. Germline V CDR1 and CDR2: MNHNY, SVGAGI (reference sequence). The CDR3 region is CASTQAPYEQYF. CDR3 DNA: TGTGCCAGCACCCAGGCGCCCTACGAGCAGTACTTC.

The chain joins TRBV4-1 to TRBJ1-2, with TRBD1 matching 9 bases. The CDR3 is 17 residues long. Per germline, CDR1 MGHRA and CDR2 YSYEKL. With 0 bases clipped from V and 0 bases from J, the junction kept 5 bases outside the gene matches. The CDR3 DNA follows: TGCGCCAGCAGCCAAGAGGACAGGGGATTCCCTAACTATGGCTACACCTTC. Translated: CASSQEDRGFPNYGYTF.

The chain couples TRBV28 to TRBJ1-1, with unresolved D. CDR3 length equals 16 residues. Germline CDR1 is MDHEN and CDR2 is SYDVKM. Trimming took off 7 bases at V and 4 bases at J, with 22 bases between the two ends. The DNA for the CDR3 is TGTGCCAGCATGGGAAGGGTGGGTAGGAAGGGCACTGAAGCTTTCTTT. It is translated as CASMGRVGRKGTEAFF.

The chain joins TRBV10-3 to TRBJ2-2, with D maybe TRBD1 (5 bases). The CDR3 runs 14 residues. The V gene's germline CDR1 is ENHRY and CDR2 SYGVKD. V shed 2 bases and J shed 2 bases, with 6 bases lying between them. DNA of the CDR3: TGTGCCATCAGTGAGGACAGAAACACCGGGGAGCTGTTTTTT. Protein product: CAISEDRNTGELFF.

This chain joins TRBV4-1 and TRBJ1-2, with unresolved D. Germline CDR1 and CDR2: MGHRA and YSYEKL. Trimming removed 5 bases at V and 1 base at J, with 11 bases between. The CDR3 consists of 14 residues. The CDR3, as DNA: TGCGCCAGCAGCAGTCCAGAACTTAACTATGGCTACACCTTC. It is translated as CASSSPELNYGYTF.

The genes are TRBV9 and TRBJ2-3; weak D call: TRBD2 (5 bases). Germline CDR1 SGDLS, CDR2 YYNGEE. V dropped 0 bases and J dropped 2 bases, with 10 bases sitting between them. This CDR3 is 15 amino acids long. CDR3 in DNA: TGTGCCAGCAGCGTAGCGGGAATGTACACAGATACGCAGTATTTT. This translates into CASSVAGMYTDTQYF.